Listed here are 7 T cell receptor beta chains from one sample, sequenced in a study of CD8 T cells in Susac syndrome. An amount of RNA that ranged from roughly 0.5 to 1 ug was reverse transcribed with random hexamers. TCRdb re-derived calls from the immunoSEQ multiplex PCR reads in MiXCR, one entry per CDR3 protein. The table records about 240,000 distinct CDR3 sequences, 96% of them present only once. Source material: CD4+ T cells from PBMCs. These receptors were obtained from a human donor with Susac syndrome.

The chain employs TRBV7-9 and TRBJ2-5, with 10 bases lining up with TRBD1. Trimming cost V 8 bases and J 0 bases; bases outside gene matches: 3. Per germline, CDR1 SEHNR and CDR2 FQNEAQ (reference sequence). The CDR3 contains 14 residues. In nucleotides, the CDR3 is TGTGCCAGCCGGACAGGGGGAAACCAAGAGACCCAGTACTTC. It specifies CASRTGGNQETQYF.

The chain uses TRBV3-1 and TRBJ2-4; 9 bases are shared with TRBD2. CDR3 length: 14 residues. The germline CDR1 and CDR2 sequences are LGHDT and YNNKEL (reference sequence). V lost 4 bases, J lost 7 bases, and 5 bases stayed unmatched. CDR3 sequence (DNA): TGTGCCAGCAGCCCAATAGCGGGAGTCAACATTCAGTACTTC. This sequence encodes CASSPIAGVNIQYF.

The CDR3 spells CASQSGTTYNEQFF. In DNA form, the CDR3 reads TGTGCCAGCCAATCCGGGACTACCTACAATGAGCAGTTCTTC. The V and J genes are TRBV12-3 or TRBV12-4 and TRBJ2-1; 7 nucleotides line up with TRBD2. The CDR3 totals 14 residues. With V trimmed by 8 bases and J by 2 bases, 6 bases remained unmatched.

The CDR3 DNA reads TGTGCCATAATGTCCCGGGACAGGGGCCAAGAGACCCAGTACTTC. This translates into CAIMSRDRGQETQYF. This chain connects TRBV21-1 to TRBJ2-5; the D call of TRBD1 is as the table states it, not checked on the DNA. TRBV21-1 is assigned pseudogene status. The CDR3 sequence is 15 residues long.

The V and J genes are TRBV28 and TRBJ2-7; D is unresolved. V was shortened by 2 bases and J by 4 bases, with 15 bases between the two germline ends. This CDR3 is 15 amino acids long. Germline V lookup: CDR1 MDHEN, CDR2 SYDVKM. The CDR3 DNA sequence: TGTGCCAGCAGTTTACTGGTGTCAAGCGAATACGAGCAGTACTTC. Translation: CASSLLVSSEYEQYF.

The chain links TRBV19 to TRBJ1-1; weak D call: TRBD1 (6 bases). This CDR3 contains 14 residues. Germline CDR1 reads LNHDA; CDR2 reads SQIVND (reference sequence). The germline V and J ends were trimmed by 7 bases and 5 bases, with 17 bases remaining between them. This CDR3 is CASKTGHLGTEAFF. The CDR3 coding sequence is TGTGCCAGTAAAACGGGACACCTGGGTACTGAAGCTTTCTTT.

The chain links TRBV9 to TRBJ2-7; D gene ambiguous. Trimming pared 4 bases from V and 6 bases from J, leaving 14 bases between. The CDR3 covers 13 residues. Looked up from germline, CDR1 is SGDLS and CDR2 is YYNGEE. The CDR3 coding sequence is TGTGCCAGCAGCCAAGATCGGTCCCTCGAGCAGTACTTC. This encodes CASSQDRSLEQYF.